This T cell receptor (beta chain) was profiled in a study of blood T cell repertoires in COVID-19. Study in general: Sites in the United States, Italy and Spain provided acute and convalescent COVID-19 samples. T cells, B-cell-depleted T cells, or PBMCs supplied cDNA or gDNA.

Trimming took 3 bases from V and 4 from J; bases not matched to a gene: 8. This CDR3 comprises 15 residues. Germline V CDR1 and CDR2: SNHLY, FYNNEI. Study processing details: Amplification of reference gene primers provided the estimated nucleated cell counts. TCRdb keeps only in-frame clones here, not all; method: immunoSEQ multiplex PCR. That table is the source of V, J and clone size, and D and trimming were worked out from the DNA. This table holds roughly 250,000 clones, 88% found once. The chain links TRBV2 to TRBJ2-7, with 8 bases fitting TRBD2. The sample was peripheral blood. This sequence originates from a middle-aged woman who had recovered from COVID-19. The CDR3, as DNA: TGTGCCAGCAGTGAGCAGGCGGGAGGCCTTTACGAGCAGTACTTC. Translated, it gives CASSEQAGGLYEQYF.